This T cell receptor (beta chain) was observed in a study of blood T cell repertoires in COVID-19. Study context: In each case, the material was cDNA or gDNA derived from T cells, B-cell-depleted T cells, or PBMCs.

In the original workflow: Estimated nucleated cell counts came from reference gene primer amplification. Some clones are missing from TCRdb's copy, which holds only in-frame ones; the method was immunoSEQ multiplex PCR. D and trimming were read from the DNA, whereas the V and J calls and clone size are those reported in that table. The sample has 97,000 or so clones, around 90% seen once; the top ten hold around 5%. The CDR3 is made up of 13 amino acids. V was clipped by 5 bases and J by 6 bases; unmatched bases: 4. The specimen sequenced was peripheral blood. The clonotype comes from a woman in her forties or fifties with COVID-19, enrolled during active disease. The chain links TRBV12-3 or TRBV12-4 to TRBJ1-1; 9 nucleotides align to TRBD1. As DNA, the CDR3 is TGTGCCAGCAGTCAAAGGACAGGGGCTGAAGCTTTCTTT. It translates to CASSQRTGAEAFF.